This T cell receptor beta chain was found in a study of spatial heterogeneity in lung cancer. As for the study in general: The count of detected beta-chain sequences consistently exceeded that of alpha-chain sequences. TCR transcript abundance in tumor regions was strongly correlated with the T cell module score obtained from matched bulk RNA-seq. Study results and caveats: Tumors with more nonsynonymous mutations had more expanded intratumoral alpha and beta TCRs.

The sample's time point: sample taken at primary tumor resection. Without sorting, whole RNA was sequenced from tumor, nontumor lung or frozen PBMC. Germline V gives CDR1 DFQATT, CDR2 SNEGSKA (reference sequence). The CDR3 is made up of 16 amino acids. In the case of this clonotype: Antigen specificity is unknown. Germline is not matched at one junction end, which may reflect a read error.

A unique molecular identifier was carried by every single TCR cDNA molecule. One entry per CDR3 protein results from TCRdb running MiXCR on the 5' RACE reads. Here the sample spans 17,000 or so distinct CDR3 sequences, roughly 6.2% being singletons. The rearrangement uses TRBV20-1 and TRBJ2-3; D is perhaps TRBD1 or TRBD2 (7 bases each). The sample consisted of lung tumor tissue, taken at surgery. The clonotype comes from a male donor with early-stage non-small cell lung cancer. CDR3 sequence reads: CSARVGRGRGTETQYF. For the CDR3, the DNA is TGCAGTGCTAGAGTTGGGAGGGGGCGAGGCACAGAAACGCAGTATTTT.